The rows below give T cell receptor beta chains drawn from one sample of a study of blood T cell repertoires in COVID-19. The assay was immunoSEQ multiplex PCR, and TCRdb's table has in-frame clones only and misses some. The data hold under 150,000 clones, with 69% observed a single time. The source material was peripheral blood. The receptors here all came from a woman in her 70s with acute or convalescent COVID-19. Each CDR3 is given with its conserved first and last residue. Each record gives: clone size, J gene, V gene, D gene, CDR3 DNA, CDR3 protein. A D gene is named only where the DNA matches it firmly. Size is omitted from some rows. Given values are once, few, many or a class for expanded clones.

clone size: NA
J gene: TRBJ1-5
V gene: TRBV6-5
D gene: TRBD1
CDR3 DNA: TGTGCCAGCAGGCCGACAGGGGTTGGCAATCAGCCCCAGCATTTT
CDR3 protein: CASRPTGVGNQPQHF

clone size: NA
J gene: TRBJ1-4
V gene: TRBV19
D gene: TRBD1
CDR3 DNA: TGTGCCAGTAGTCCAGGGGGGACTAATGAAAAACTGTTTTTT
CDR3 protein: CASSPGGTNEKLFF

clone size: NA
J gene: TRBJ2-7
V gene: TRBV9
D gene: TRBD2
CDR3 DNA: TGTGCCAGCAGCGGTAGCGGGGGCACCACGTCCGAGCAGTACTTC
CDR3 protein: CASSGSGGTTSEQYF

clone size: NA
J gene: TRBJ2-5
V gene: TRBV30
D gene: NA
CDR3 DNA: TGTGCCTGGAGTGATGGTCTAGCGAGAGAGACCCAGTACTTC
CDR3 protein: CAWSDGLARETQYF

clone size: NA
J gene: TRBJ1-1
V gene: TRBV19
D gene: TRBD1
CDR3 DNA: TGTGCCAGTAGGTCAGGGGGCGCGTACACTGAAGCTTTCTTT
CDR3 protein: CASRSGGAYTEAFF

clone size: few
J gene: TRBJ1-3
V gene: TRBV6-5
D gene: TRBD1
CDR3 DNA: TGTGCCAGCAGTTACGACAGGGGGCTCGGAAACACCATATATTTT
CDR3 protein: CASSYDRGLGNTIYF

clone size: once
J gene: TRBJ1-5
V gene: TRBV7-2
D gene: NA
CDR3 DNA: TGTGCCAGCAGCCTTGGGGCCGGCGAGTCCCAGCATTTT
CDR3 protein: CASSLGAGESQHF

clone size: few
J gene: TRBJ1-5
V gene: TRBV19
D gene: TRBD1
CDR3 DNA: TGTGCCAGTAGTGTGGCATCGGGACAGGGTTATCAGCCCCAGCATTTT
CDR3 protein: CASSVASGQGYQPQHF

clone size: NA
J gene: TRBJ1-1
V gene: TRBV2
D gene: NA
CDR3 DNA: TGTGCCAGCAGCAGCGGGGGGGCGAGAACTGAAGCTTTCTTT
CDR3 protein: CASSSGGARTEAFF

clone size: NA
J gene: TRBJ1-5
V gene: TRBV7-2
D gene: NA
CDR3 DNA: TGTGCCAGCAGCTTAGAGGGCGGGGGACCTTCTCAGCCCCAGCATTTT
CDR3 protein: CASSLEGGGPSQPQHF

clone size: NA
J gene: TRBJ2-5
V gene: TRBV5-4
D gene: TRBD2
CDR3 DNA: TGTGCCAGCAGCGACCCGCAGCGGGAGGGTGGGGAGACCCAGTACTTC
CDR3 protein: CASSDPQREGGETQYF